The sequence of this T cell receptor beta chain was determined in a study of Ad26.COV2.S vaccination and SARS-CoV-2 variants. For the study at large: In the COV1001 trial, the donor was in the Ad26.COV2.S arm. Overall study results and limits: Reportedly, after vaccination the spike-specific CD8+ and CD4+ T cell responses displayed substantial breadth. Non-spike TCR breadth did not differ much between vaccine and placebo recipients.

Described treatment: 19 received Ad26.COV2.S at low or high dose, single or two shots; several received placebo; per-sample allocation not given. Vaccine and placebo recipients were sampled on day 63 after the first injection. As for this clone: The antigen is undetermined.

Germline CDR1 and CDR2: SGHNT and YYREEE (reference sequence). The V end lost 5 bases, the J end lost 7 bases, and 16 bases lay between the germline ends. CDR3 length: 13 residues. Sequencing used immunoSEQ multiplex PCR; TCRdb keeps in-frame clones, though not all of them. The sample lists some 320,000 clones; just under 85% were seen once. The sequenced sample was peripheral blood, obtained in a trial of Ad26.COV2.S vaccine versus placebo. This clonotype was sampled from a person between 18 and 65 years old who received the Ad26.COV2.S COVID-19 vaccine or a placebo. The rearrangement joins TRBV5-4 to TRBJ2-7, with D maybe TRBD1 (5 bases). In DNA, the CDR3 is TGTGCCAGCAGGCCTGACAGTCTACGGGAGCAGTACTTC. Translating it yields CASRPDSLREQYF.